These T cell receptor beta chains were read from a single sample in a study of HIV-infected patients and healthy controls. TCRdb reprocessed the 5' RACE reads via MiXCR and lists one record per CDR3 protein. The sample holds fewer than 20,000 distinct CDR3 sequences; 9% to 15% are singletons and the top ten take over 8.5%. The specimen was blood. The receptors were gathered from an adult in good health. CDR3s leave out the opening cysteine and the closing phenylalanine or tryptophan. The order of the fields is J gene, V gene, CDR3 length, CDR3 protein.

j_call: TRBJ1-1; v_call: TRBV27; cdr3_length: 10; cdr3_aa: ASSLYGSEAF
j_call: TRBJ2-2; v_call: TRBV7-9; cdr3_length: 11; cdr3_aa: ASLQGSTGELF
j_call: TRBJ1-1; v_call: TRBV2; cdr3_length: 11; cdr3_aa: ASRVDLNTEAF
j_call: TRBJ2-3; v_call: TRBV10-2; cdr3_length: 10; cdr3_aa: ATSWAEDTQY
j_call: TRBJ2-5; v_call: TRBV25-1; cdr3_length: 11; cdr3_aa: ASTGRGRETQY
j_call: TRBJ2-1; v_call: TRBV20-1; cdr3_length: 8; cdr3_aa: RTDDNEQF
j_call: TRBJ1-2; v_call: TRBV6-6; cdr3_length: 11; cdr3_aa: ASSYPPPDGYT
j_call: TRBJ1-4; v_call: TRBV12-3/TRBV12-4; cdr3_length: 12; cdr3_aa: ASSWTGMGEKLF
j_call: TRBJ2-7; v_call: TRBV6-1; cdr3_length: 14; cdr3_aa: ASSESPTVPFYEQY
j_call: TRBJ1-5; v_call: TRBV10-3; cdr3_length: 11; cdr3_aa: AISGAENQPQH
j_call: TRBJ1-4; v_call: TRBV20-1; cdr3_length: 13; cdr3_aa: SASLQGAIGEKLF
j_call: TRBJ1-3; v_call: TRBV5-1; cdr3_length: 13; cdr3_aa: ASSFGPYSGNTIY
j_call: TRBJ2-1; v_call: TRBV7-3; cdr3_length: 14; cdr3_aa: ASSSPGLAGYGEQF
j_call: TRBJ1-5; v_call: TRBV19; cdr3_length: 13; cdr3_aa: ASSWAGEERQPQH
j_call: TRBJ1-5; v_call: TRBV5-8; cdr3_length: 11; cdr3_aa: ATSTGRWQPQH
j_call: TRBJ1-3; v_call: TRBV7-9; cdr3_length: 13; cdr3_aa: ASSLKGVPGNTIY
j_call: TRBJ2-3; v_call: TRBV27; cdr3_length: 13; cdr3_aa: ASSSRLGGSDTQY
j_call: TRBJ1-1; v_call: TRBV20-1; cdr3_length: 12; cdr3_aa: SARDSGGSTEAF
j_call: TRBJ1-2; v_call: TRBV3-1; cdr3_length: 13; cdr3_aa: ASSPKGWFNYGYT
j_call: TRBJ1-2; v_call: TRBV6-5; cdr3_length: 10; cdr3_aa: AAVGGPYGYT
j_call: TRBJ2-7; v_call: TRBV6-1; cdr3_length: 12; cdr3_aa: ASSEQTGHYEQY
j_call: TRBJ2-7; v_call: TRBV7-9; cdr3_length: 11; cdr3_aa: ASSINRANEQY
j_call: TRBJ2-7; v_call: TRBV7-9; cdr3_length: 14; cdr3_aa: ASSLGQGPYSYEQY
j_call: TRBJ1-4; v_call: TRBV11-2; cdr3_length: 13; cdr3_aa: ASSRRDGLNEKLF
j_call: TRBJ2-2; v_call: TRBV6-1; cdr3_length: 12; cdr3_aa: ASRPDRVAGELF
j_call: TRBJ1-2; v_call: TRBV5-1; cdr3_length: 11; cdr3_aa: ASSLVVNYGYT
j_call: TRBJ2-5; v_call: TRBV19; cdr3_length: 14; cdr3_aa: ASSLNPQGAQETQY
j_call: TRBJ1-5; v_call: TRBV7-2; cdr3_length: 10; cdr3_aa: ASSSFLGPQH
j_call: TRBJ1-2; v_call: TRBV3-1; cdr3_length: 14; cdr3_aa: ASSHHLGQGEGGYT
j_call: TRBJ1-5; v_call: TRBV19; cdr3_length: 18; cdr3_aa: ASSIKSLGRLGGGDQPQH
j_call: TRBJ2-7; v_call: TRBV5-4; cdr3_length: 12; cdr3_aa: ASSLQPGAYEQY
j_call: TRBJ1-2; v_call: TRBV3-1; cdr3_length: 11; cdr3_aa: ASSLSNGLGYT
j_call: TRBJ2-1; v_call: TRBV10-3; cdr3_length: 12; cdr3_aa: AIRRRGAGNEQF
j_call: TRBJ2-1; v_call: TRBV7-9; cdr3_length: 13; cdr3_aa: ASSPPGLFRNEQF
j_call: TRBJ2-7; v_call: TRBV18; cdr3_length: 11; cdr3_aa: ASSPENRREQY
j_call: TRBJ2-5; v_call: TRBV3-1; cdr3_length: 14; cdr3_aa: ASSPGLAGVQETQY
j_call: TRBJ2-3; v_call: TRBV7-2; cdr3_length: 14; cdr3_aa: ASSLALMTTTDTQY
j_call: TRBJ1-2; v_call: TRBV20-1; cdr3_length: 13; cdr3_aa: SARPPRGARYGYT
j_call: TRBJ1-1; v_call: TRBV3-1; cdr3_length: 10; cdr3_aa: ASSQDTSEAF
j_call: TRBJ1-1; v_call: TRBV5-1; cdr3_length: 12; cdr3_aa: ASDTGASNTEAF
j_call: TRBJ1-4; v_call: TRBV2; cdr3_length: 13; cdr3_aa: ASRDRSGGFEKLF